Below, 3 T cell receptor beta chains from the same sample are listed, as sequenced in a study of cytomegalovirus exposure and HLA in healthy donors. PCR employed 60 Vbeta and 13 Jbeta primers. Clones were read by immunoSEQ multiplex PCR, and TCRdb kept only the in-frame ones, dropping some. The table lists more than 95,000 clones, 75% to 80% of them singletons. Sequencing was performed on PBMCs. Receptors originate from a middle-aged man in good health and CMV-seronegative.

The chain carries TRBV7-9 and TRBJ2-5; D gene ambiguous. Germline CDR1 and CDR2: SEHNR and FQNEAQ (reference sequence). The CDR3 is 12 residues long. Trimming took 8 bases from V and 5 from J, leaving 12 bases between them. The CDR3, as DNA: TGTGCCAGCCGTCCCCAAGAGGAGACCCAGTACTTC. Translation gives CASRPQEETQYF.

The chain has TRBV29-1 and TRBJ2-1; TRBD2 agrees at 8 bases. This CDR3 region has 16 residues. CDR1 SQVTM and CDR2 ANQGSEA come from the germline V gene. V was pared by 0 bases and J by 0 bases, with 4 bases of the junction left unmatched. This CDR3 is CSVEDRAGDSYNEQFF. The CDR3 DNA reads TGCAGCGTTGAAGATCGAGCGGGGGACTCCTACAATGAGCAGTTCTTC.

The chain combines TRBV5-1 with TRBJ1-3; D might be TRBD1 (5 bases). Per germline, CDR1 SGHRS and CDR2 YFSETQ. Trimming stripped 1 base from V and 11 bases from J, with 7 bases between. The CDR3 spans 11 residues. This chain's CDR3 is CASSLQGSIYF. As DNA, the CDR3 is TGCGCCAGCAGCTTGCAGGGATCCATATATTTT.